This T cell receptor (beta chain) originates from a study of post-analysis software for immune sequencing data (dated by TCRdb to between 2014 and 2017). At the level of the whole study: Recorded disease courses included relapsing-remitting, secondary progressive and progressive-relapsing multiple sclerosis, with some patients lacking subtype annotation. The patient repertoires were set against around ten previously published healthy control repertoires from donors whose ages ranged from about 6 to 25 years. A subset of samples was prepared in parallel using single-end sample barcoding, then pooled and co-amplified after Illumina adapter ligation. Results the study describes overall, beyond this receptor: When samples were clustered directly using the F measure, samples prepared in the same batch co-clustered strongly, which prompted a batch-effect correction. The multiple sclerosis patient group was slightly younger than the control group. Significantly higher frequencies in patients than in controls were found for about five TRBV segments, including TRBV5-6, TRBV5-1 and TRBV20-1. Normalized Chao1 diversity was significantly lower in multiple sclerosis patients than controls, suggesting substantial peripheral T-cell clonal expansion.

On this clonotype itself: Its antigen is unknown. No much larger clone is present one base from it, and per-base qualities are unavailable.

To demonstrate the VDJtools post-analysis software, TCR beta repertoires were profiled from the peripheral blood of roughly 14 young patients with multiple sclerosis. Multiple sclerosis patients were children and adolescents aged about 6 to 16 years. V is pared back by 0 bases and J by 4 bases, with 15 bases lying between the germline termini. Including cysteine and phenylalanine, the CDR3 has 16 amino acids. The kept DNA is CDR3 alone, 48 bases in frame from the first base. CDR1 and CDR2 (DFQATT, SNEGSKA) derive from the germline V gene (reference sequence). Library method: PCR. Sequencing relied on an Illumina HiSeq 2500. To reduce PCR and sequencing biases, unique molecular identifiers were incorporated into the TCR beta cDNA libraries. Roughly 0.5 million cDNA molecules were obtained per 1 to 10 million input T cells, so each molecule approximated one T cell. The patient libraries were prepared and sequenced with the same protocol used for the earlier healthy control dataset. Samples belonging to the same batch were prepared together, multiplexed and sequenced on a shared HiSeq lane. The authors processed their data as follows. MIGEC handled the raw barcoded reads, throwing out single-read molecular identifier groups before consensus assembly and CDR3 extraction. Clonotype tables were post-analysed with VDJtools, and diversity was normalized by down-sampling all datasets to the smallest sample size. Repertoire overlap clustering matched CDR3 amino acid but not nucleotide sequences to correct batch-related cross-sample contamination. The public reads were reprocessed in TCRdb via fastp at Q25 and MiXCR, keeping in-frame beta chains. For every CDR3 protein sequence, its rows merge into one entry that carries the most common genes and DNA. V and J calls and clone size were set by TCRdb, not the authors. This sample holds some 800,000 distinct CDR3 sequences; 35% to 55% were observed only once. The ten largest clonotypes hold roughly 4.4% of the sample.

This sequence was found in a girl between 10 and 17 years old with multiple sclerosis. The receptor chain draws on TRBV20-1 and TRBJ2-2; the best D guess is TRBD1, with 5 bases matching. The sequencing sample was made of blood. The encoded CDR3 is CSARDIGRAPTGELFF. The nucleotide sequence reads as follows: TGCAGTGCTAGAGATATTGGCAGGGCGCCCACCGGGGAGCTGTTTTTT.